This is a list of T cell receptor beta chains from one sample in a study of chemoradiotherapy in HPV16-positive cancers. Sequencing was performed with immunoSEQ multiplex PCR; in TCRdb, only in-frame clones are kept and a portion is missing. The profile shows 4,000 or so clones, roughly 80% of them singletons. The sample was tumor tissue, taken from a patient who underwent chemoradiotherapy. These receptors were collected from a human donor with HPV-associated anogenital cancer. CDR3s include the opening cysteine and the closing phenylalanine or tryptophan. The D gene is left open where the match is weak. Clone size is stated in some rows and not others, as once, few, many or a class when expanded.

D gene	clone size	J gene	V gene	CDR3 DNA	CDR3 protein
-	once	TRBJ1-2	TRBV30	TGTGCCTCCACAACCGACAGCATCTATGGCTACACCTTC	CASTTDSIYGYTF
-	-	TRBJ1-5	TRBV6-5	TGTGCCAGCAGTCCGACACTTAGCAATCAGCCCCAGCATTTT	CASSPTLSNQPQHF
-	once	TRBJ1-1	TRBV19	TGTGCCAGTAGCCCCCATGCTGGGGGGTGGAACACTGAAGCTTTCTTT	CASSPHAGGWNTEAFF
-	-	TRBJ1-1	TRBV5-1	TGCGCCAGCACCAGGGGTTGGGGGGGCACTGAAGCTTTCTTT	CASTRGWGGTEAFF
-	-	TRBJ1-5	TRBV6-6	TGTGCCAGCAGTTACCAGCAGGGGAACAATCAGCCCCAGCATTTT	CASSYQQGNNQPQHF
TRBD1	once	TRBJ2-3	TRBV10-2	TGCGCCAGCACCAGGGGGATTAGCACAGATACGCAGTATTTT	CASTRGISTDTQYF
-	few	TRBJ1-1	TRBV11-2	TGTGCCAGCAGCTCTCGGTTCACTGAAGCTTTCTTT	CASSSRFTEAFF
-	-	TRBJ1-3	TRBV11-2	TGTGCCAGCAGCTTAGGGAGGGCCTCTGGAAACACCATATATTTT	CASSLGRASGNTIYF
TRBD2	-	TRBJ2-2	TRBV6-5	TGTGCCAGCAGTTCCACTCTAGCGGGCTACACCGGGGAGCTGTTTTTT	CASSSTLAGYTGELFF
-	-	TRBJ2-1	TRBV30	TGTGCCTGGAGTTGGGGGGATTACAATGAGCAGTTCTTC	CAWSWGDYNEQFF
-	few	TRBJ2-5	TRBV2	TGTGCCAGCAGTGAAAGCCCCCCAGAGACCCAGTACTTC	CASSESPPETQYF
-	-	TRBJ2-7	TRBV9	TGTGCCAGCAGCGTAGAGGGTCAGGCCTCCTACGAGCAGTACTTC	CASSVEGQASYEQYF
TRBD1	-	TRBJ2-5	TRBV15	TGTGCCACCAGCGAACAGGGGGCCCCCGGGGAGACCCAGTACTTC	CATSEQGAPGETQYF
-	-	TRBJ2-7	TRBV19	TGTGCCAGTAGTCCTGAGGCAGAAAGGCACGAGCAGTACTTC	CASSPEAERHEQYF
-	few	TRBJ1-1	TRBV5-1	TGCGCCAGCAGCTTGTATACTTCGGGCACTGAAGCTTTCTTT	CASSLYTSGTEAFF
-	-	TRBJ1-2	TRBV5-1	TGCGCCAGCAGCTTCGGGGGCCGAAGCATTTTTAACTATGGCTACACCTTC	CASSFGGRSIFNYGYTF
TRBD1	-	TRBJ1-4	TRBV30	TGTGCCTGGAGTTCGACAGGGGCAACTAATGAAAAACTGTTTTTT	CAWSSTGATNEKLFF
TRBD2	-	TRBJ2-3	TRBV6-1	TGTGCCAGCAGTGGACTAGCGAGTAGCACAGATACGCAGTATTTT	CASSGLASSTDTQYF
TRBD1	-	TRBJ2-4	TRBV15	TGTGCCACCAGCAGGGGGACAGGCCGGGACATTCAGTACTTC	CATSRGTGRDIQYF
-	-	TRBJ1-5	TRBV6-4	TGTGCCAGCAGTGCCAGACAGCTTAGCAATCAGCCCCAGCATTTT	CASSARQLSNQPQHF
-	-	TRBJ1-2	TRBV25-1	TGTGCCAGCAGTGATAACTATGGCTACACCTTC	CASSDNYGYTF
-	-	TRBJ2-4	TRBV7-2	TGTGCCAGCAGCTCCAAGGGACTAGCCAAAAACATTCAGTACTTC	CASSSKGLAKNIQYF
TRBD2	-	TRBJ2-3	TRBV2	TGTGCCAGCAGTGAGGGGGCTAGCGGGAGGATCTCAGATACGCAGTATTTT	CASSEGASGRISDTQYF
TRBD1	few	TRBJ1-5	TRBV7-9	TGTGCCAGCAGCGTAGAGACAGGGATCGGCAATCAGCCCCAGCATTTT	CASSVETGIGNQPQHF
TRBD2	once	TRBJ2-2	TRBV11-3	TGTGCCAGCAGCCAGAGCGGGATTGCCGGGGAGCTGTTTTTT	CASSQSGIAGELFF
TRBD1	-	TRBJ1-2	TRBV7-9	TGTGCCAGCAGCTTCCTCCGGGACAGGGCCAGCTATGGCTACACCTTC	CASSFLRDRASYGYTF
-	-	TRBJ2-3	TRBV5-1	TGCGCCAGCAGCTCGGGGACAGATACGCAGTATTTT	CASSSGTDTQYF
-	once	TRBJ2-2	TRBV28	TGTGCCAGTCGGGTGGGGGAGCTGTTTTTT	CASRVGELFF
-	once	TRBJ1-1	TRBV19	TGTGCCAGTAGTACCCACCTTATGAACACTGAAGCTTTCTTT	CASSTHLMNTEAFF
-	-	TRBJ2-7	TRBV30	TGTGCCTGGAGAGAGGTGGGGTACGAGCAGTACTTC	CAWREVGYEQYF
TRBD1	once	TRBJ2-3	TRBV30	TGTGCCTGTACCCGGGACAGGGCCACAGATACGCAGTATTTT	CACTRDRATDTQYF
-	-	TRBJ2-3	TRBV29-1	TGCAGCGTGGCCCGGTGGCCAGGAACAGATACGCAGTATTTT	CSVARWPGTDTQYF
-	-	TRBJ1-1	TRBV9	TGTGCCAGCTCCGAACCGGGGCGGAACACTGAAGCTTTCTTT	CASSEPGRNTEAFF
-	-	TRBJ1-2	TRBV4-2	TGTGCCAGCAGCCAAGATTCCAACACAGCTTATTTC	CASSQDSNTAYF
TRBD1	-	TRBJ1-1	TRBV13	TGTGCCAGCAGCCCTCGACAGGGTTGGACTGAAGCTTTCTTT	CASSPRQGWTEAFF
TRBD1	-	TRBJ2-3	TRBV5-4	TGTGCCAGCAGCTCGCGACAGGGGGTAGGAGATACGCAGTATTTT	CASSSRQGVGDTQYF
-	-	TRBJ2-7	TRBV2	TGTGCCAGCGGAAACGCCCTCGAGCAGTACTTC	CASGNALEQYF
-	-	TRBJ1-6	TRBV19	TGTGCCAGTAGTATCGACACCCAGACTAATTCACCCCTCCACTTT	CASSIDTQTNSPLHF
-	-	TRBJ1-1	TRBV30	TGTGCCTGGAGTGTGCCCGACAGAAACACTGAAGCTTTCTTT	CAWSVPDRNTEAFF
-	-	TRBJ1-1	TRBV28	TGTGCCAGCAGCCTTGATGGTGAAGCTTTCTTT	CASSLDGEAFF
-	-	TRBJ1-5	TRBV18	TGTGCCAGCTCACCTACTGGAAGGACAGGCAATCAGCCCCAGCATTTT	CASSPTGRTGNQPQHF